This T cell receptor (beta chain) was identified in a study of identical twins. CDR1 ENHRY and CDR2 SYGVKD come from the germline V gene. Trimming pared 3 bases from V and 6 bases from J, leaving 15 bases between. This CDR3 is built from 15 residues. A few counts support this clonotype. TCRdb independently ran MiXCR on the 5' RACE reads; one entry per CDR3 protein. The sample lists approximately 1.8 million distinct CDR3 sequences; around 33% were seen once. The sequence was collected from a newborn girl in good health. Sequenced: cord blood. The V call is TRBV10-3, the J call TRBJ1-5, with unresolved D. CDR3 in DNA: TGTGCCATCAGTGACTCCGATTTAGGCGGTCAGCCCCAGCATTTT. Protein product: CAISDSDLGGQPQHF.